The clone carrying this T cell receptor beta chain was counted only a few times. Its antigen is unidentified. Germline V lookup: CDR1 ENHRY, CDR2 SYGVKD. This CDR3 is 13 amino acids long. Trimming shortened V by 6 bases and J by 9 bases, and 15 bases separated the two germline ends. Conversion of TCR transcripts into cDNA relied on 5'RACE template switching, which added a universal primer site and UMIs. TCRdb itself ran the 5' RACE reads through MiXCR, one entry per CDR3 protein. The sample yields 250,000 or so distinct CDR3 sequences, roughly 6.2% seen once. This sample is drawn from a study of T cells after yellow fever vaccination. Study results and limitations: Researchers report a weaker secondary response that nonetheless peaked faster, day 5 versus 15. Clonotype sharing between CD4 and CD8 compartments was small. Post-booster samples contained most primary-vaccination clones (about 96% CD4, around 89% CD8).

The source of this sequence is a man younger than 40 who received the YFV17D yellow fever vaccine. This specimen consisted of CD4+ T cells sorted from PBMCs, obtained on the day of the yellow fever booster vaccination. The V and J genes are TRBV10-3 and TRBJ1-5; D might be TRBD1 (6 bases). CDR3 bases: TGTGCCATCAGCTCCACAGGGATCGGGCCCCAGCATTTT. It yields the protein CAISSTGIGPQHF.